This passage covers 29 T cell receptor beta chains from one sample sequenced in a study of glioma-infiltrating T cells after dendritic cell vaccination. Using immunoSEQ multiplex PCR, the repertoire was profiled, and TCRdb retains in-frame clones only, with some absent. The table includes some 30,000 clones, around nine tenths detected once. The material sequenced was blood, taken before dendritic cell vaccination. These receptors were taken from a human donor with glioblastoma.

The rearrangement links TRBV18 to TRBJ1-1; D gene unclear. Germline assignment: CDR1 KGHSH and CDR2 LQKENI. The CDR3 has 15 residues. V was clipped by 5 bases and J by 1 base, with 14 bases between them. The CDR3 DNA sequence: TGTGCCAGCTCAGTTACGGAGGGAGCGAACACTGAAGCTTTCTTT. It is translated as CASSVTEGANTEAFF.

This clone has only one observation. The genes are TRBV2 and TRBJ2-5; tentatively, D is TRBD2 (5 bases). The end of the DNA fits TRBJ2-7 better, so the J call may be wrong. Germline CDR1 SNHLY, CDR2 FYNNEI. The length of the CDR3 is 16 residues. CDR3 amino acids: CASSEPNGLHPYEQYF. CDR3 sequence (DNA): TGTGCCAGCAGTGAACCAAATGGACTCCATCCCTACGAGCAGTACTTC.

As to this clone: Other DNA sequences in this specimen translate into the identical CDR3. V gene TRBV10-3 combines with J gene TRBJ1-1, with D perhaps matching TRBD1 (6 bases). Trimming stripped 3 bases from V and 0 bases from J, with 11 bases between. Germline loops: CDR1 ENHRY, CDR2 SYGVKD. This CDR3 spans 15 amino acids. CDR3 sequence (DNA): TGTGCCATCAGTGACCGCGAGGGGGTGAACACTGAAGCTTTCTTT. As protein: CAISDREGVNTEAFF.

The chain uses TRBV21-1 and TRBJ1-5; TRBD1, as called in the table, went unchecked against the DNA. TRBV21-1 is marked as a pseudogene. The CDR3 runs to 19 residues. The CDR3 is CASSKGAGGGYHSNQPQHF. CDR3 DNA: TGTGCCAGCAGCAAAGGGGCAGGGGGCGGTTATCATAGCAATCAGCCCCAGCATTTT.

This rearrangement joins TRBV10-3 to TRBJ1-1, with D uncertain. V gave up 10 bases and J gave up 3 bases, with 12 bases separating them. CDR1 and CDR2 from the germline V gene are ENHRY and SYGVKD. The CDR3 totals 12 residues. For the CDR3, the DNA is TGTGCCACAAACGAGGGAGACACTGAAGCTTTCTTT. Translation gives CATNEGDTEAFF.

This rearrangement joins TRBV7-2 to TRBJ2-6; 9 bases agree with TRBD1. The V gene's germline CDR1 is SGHTA and CDR2 FQGNSA. This CDR3 is built from 18 residues. Losses at the gene ends were 5 bases for V and 2 bases for J; bases not matched to a gene: 10. The CDR3 nucleotides are TGTGCCAGCAGCCTCCTCGGGGACAGGGTAGCTGGGGCCAACGTCCTGACTTTC. It specifies CASSLLGDRVAGANVLTF.

The chain uses TRBV7-9 and TRBJ1-5, with D possibly TRBD1 on 5 matching bases. Germline assignment: CDR1 SEHNR and CDR2 FQNEAQ (reference sequence). V shed 6 bases and J shed 2 bases, with 8 bases lying between them. The CDR3 has 13 residues. The CDR3 coding sequence is TGTGCCAGCAGTAGGGGCGGCAATCAGCCCCAGCATTTT. Translation gives CASSRGGNQPQHF.

V usage is TRBV19 and J usage is TRBJ2-7; D is unresolved. The CDR3 loop spans 13 amino acids. Germline loops: CDR1 LNHDA, CDR2 SQIVND (reference sequence). V was trimmed by 2 bases and J by 3 bases, leaving 8 bases between them. The CDR3 loop reads CASSIPHSYEQYF. CDR3 nucleotides: TGTGCCAGTAGTATACCCCACAGCTACGAGCAGTACTTC.

The rearrangement joins TRBV30 to TRBJ2-7, with TRBD1 identical over 9 bases. Germline CDR1 reads GTSNPN; CDR2 reads SVGIG (reference sequence). J lost 2 bases, V lost 1 base, and 0 bases had no gene match. The CDR3 consists of 13 residues. CDR3 sequence reads: CAWSGTGAYEQYF. CDR3 nucleotide sequence: TGTGCCTGGAGTGGGACAGGGGCCTACGAGCAGTACTTC.

Details on this clone: One end of the junction varies from germline; a read error may be responsible. The chain links TRBV10-1 to TRBJ2-7; 10 nucleotides line up with TRBD1. Germline CDR1 WNHNN, CDR2 SYGVQD (reference sequence). The CDR3 covers 14 residues. CDR3 sequence reads: CASSESIGQGGIIF. The DNA for the CDR3 is TGCGCCAGCAGTGAGTCAATAGGACAGGGGGGCATTATCTTC.

V is TRBV5-1 and J is TRBJ2-5; D is unresolved. The CDR3 has 14 residues. Trimming took off 1 base at V and 0 bases at J, with 7 bases between the two ends. The germline CDR1 and CDR2 sequences are SGHRS and YFSETQ. CDR3 nucleotides: TGCGCCAGCAGCTTGAGCCCGTACCAAGAGACCCAGTACTTC. It translates to CASSLSPYQETQYF.

The V and J genes are TRBV5-1 and TRBJ2-3, with D perhaps TRBD2 (5 bases). The germline V gene has CDR1 SGHRS and CDR2 YFSETQ. The V gene lost 1 base and the J gene lost 3 bases, with 9 bases spanning the gap. The CDR3 has 14 residues. Here the CDR3 DNA reads TGCGCCAGCAGCTTGAGAGGACTTACAGATACGCAGTATTTT. Amino acids: CASSLRGLTDTQYF.

The chain joins TRBV6-6 to TRBJ2-5; 9 nucleotides align to TRBD2. Germline V CDR1 and CDR2: MNHNY, SVGAGI (reference sequence). The length of the CDR3 is 14 residues. The J segment lost 1 base and the V segment lost 5 bases, leaving 2 bases of the junction unmatched. The CDR3 sequence is CASSKGLAQETQYF. The CDR3 nucleotides read TGTGCCAGCAGTAAGGGACTAGCCCAAGAGACCCAGTACTTC.

The chain combines TRBV5-1 with TRBJ1-2; D is undetermined. The CDR3 has 13 residues. CDR1 is SGHRS and CDR2 is YFSETQ in the germline V gene. The V gene lost 0 bases and the J gene lost 4 bases, with 7 bases spanning the gap. The CDR3 loop is CASSLGSPYGYTF. The CDR3 DNA sequence: TGCGCCAGCAGCTTGGGCAGTCCCTATGGCTACACCTTC.

This sequence joins TRBV5-1 and TRBJ2-7; 9 positions agree with TRBD1. CDR3 length equals 15 residues. Germline CDR1 SGHRS, CDR2 YFSETQ. Losses at the gene ends were 3 bases for V and 5 bases for J; bases not matched to a gene: 9. In DNA form, the CDR3 reads TGCGCCAGCAGCTCGCCACAGGGGGCGCGTAACGAGCAGTACTTC. Translated, it gives CASSSPQGARNEQYF.

The sample holds one count of this clone. The chain has TRBV4-1 and TRBJ1-1, with TRBD1 matching 8 bases. Trimming cost V 1 base and J 5 bases; bases outside gene matches: 3. Germline lookup yields CDR1 MGHRA and CDR2 YSYEKL. The CDR3 runs 14 residues. The CDR3 loop reads CASSQGTGRTEAFF. The CDR3, as DNA: TGCGCCAGCAGCCAAGGGACAGGGAGAACTGAAGCTTTCTTT.

This chain joins TRBV6-1 and TRBJ1-5; 8 nucleotides line up with TRBD1. V gave up 4 bases and J gave up 5 bases; unmatched junction bases: 7. The CDR3 has 15 amino acids. Germline assignment: CDR1 MNHNS and CDR2 SASEGT. CDR3 protein: CASSVPGQADQPQHF. In DNA form, the CDR3 reads TGTGCCAGCAGTGTCCCGGGACAGGCGGATCAGCCCCAGCATTTT.

This clone showed up just a few times. This rearrangement joins TRBV5-1 to TRBJ1-1; 9 positions match TRBD1. This CDR3 contains 14 residues. Germline CDR1 reads SGHRS; CDR2 reads YFSETQ. Trimming took 7 bases from V and 0 from J; bases not matched to a gene: 4. The CDR3, as DNA: TGCGCCAGCGGGACAGGGAGCATGAACACTGAAGCTTTCTTT. This gives the protein CASGTGSMNTEAFF.

CDR3 in amino acids: CASSELIASTDTQYF. The CDR3 region has the DNA TGTGCCAGCAGTGAATTAATAGCGAGCACAGATACGCAGTATTTT. The rearrangement uses TRBV6-1 and TRBJ2-3; D is possibly TRBD2 (5 bases). CDR1 is MNHNS and CDR2 is SASEGT in the germline V gene. The CDR3 is 15 amino acids. Deletions cut 2 bases from V and 0 bases from J, with 9 bases between.

The CDR3 sequence is CASSGTGESNYGYTF. In nucleotides, the CDR3 is TGCGCCAGCAGTGGTACAGGGGAAAGTAACTATGGCTACACCTTC. The V gene is TRBV10-1, the J gene TRBJ1-2, with 7 bases lining up with TRBD1. The V and J ends lost 4 bases and 1 base, in that order; junction bases with no gene match: 6. CDR1 and CDR2 (germline): WNHNN, SYGVQD (reference sequence). CDR3 length equals 15 residues.

This rearrangement joins TRBV5-1 to TRBJ1-6; TRBD1 is a possible D gene (5 bases). V gave up 0 bases and J gave up 5 bases, with 9 bases separating them. The CDR3 totals 15 residues. Germline V CDR1 and CDR2: SGHRS, YFSETQ. CDR3 amino acids: CASSLDRPDNSPLHF. CDR3 DNA sequence: TGCGCCAGCAGCTTGGACAGGCCCGATAATTCACCCCTCCACTTT.

The chain employs TRBV6-6 and TRBJ2-7, with TRBD1 matching over 7 bases. With 2 bases clipped from V and 4 bases from J, the junction kept 5 bases outside the gene matches. CDR3 length: 14 amino acids. Germline V gene data show CDR1 as MNHNY and CDR2 as SVGAGI (reference sequence). CDR3 nucleotides: TGTGCCAGCAGTTACGGGGACAGCCGTTACGAGCAGTACTTC. This translates into CASSYGDSRYEQYF.

The rearrangement uses TRBV12-1 and TRBJ2-3; no check of the table's D call, TRBD1, against the DNA was made. TRBV12-1 is labeled a pseudogene. The CDR3 has 13 residues. The CDR3 sequence is CASSSLQGLGQYF. The CDR3, as DNA: TGTGCCAGCAGCTCCCTACAGGGATTGGGGCAGTATTTT.

The chain couples TRBV5-6 to TRBJ1-2; 8 nucleotides agree with TRBD1. This CDR3 is built from 15 residues. The V gene end was trimmed by 4 bases and the J gene end by 3 bases; junction bases not matched to a gene: 8. Germline V gene lookup returns CDR1 SGHDT and CDR2 YYEEEE. This chain's CDR3 is CASSPPDRVDYGYTF. DNA for the CDR3: TGTGCCAGCAGCCCACCGGACAGGGTTGACTATGGCTACACCTTC.

The gene calls are TRBV18 and TRBJ1-2; 7 bases match TRBD1. This CDR3 has 14 amino acids. Looked up from germline, CDR1 is KGHSH and CDR2 is LQKENI. Trimming cost V 6 bases and J 8 bases; bases outside gene matches: 12. Here the CDR3 DNA reads TGTGCCAGCTCCCAAGGCGACAGGGTCCGGGGCTACACCTTC. Translating gives CASSQGDRVRGYTF.

This clone was observed a few times. The V call is TRBV11-3, the J call TRBJ2-1; a possible D gene is TRBD2 (7 bases). With 5 bases removed from V and 7 bases from J, the gap between germline ends came to 18 bases. There are 15 residues in the CDR3. Germline V gives CDR1 SGHNT, CDR2 YENEEA. CDR3 protein: CASSPHYGGQNEQFF. In DNA, the CDR3 is TGTGCCAGCAGCCCTCATTACGGGGGGCAAAATGAGCAGTTCTTC.

V is TRBV7-9 and J is TRBJ1-2, with D perhaps matching TRBD1 (6 bases). The CDR3 spans 17 residues. Germline assignment: CDR1 SEHNR and CDR2 FQNEAQ (reference sequence). V lost 5 bases, J lost 4 bases, and 23 bases lay in between. CDR3 bases: TGTGCCAGCAGCCTCGACGGTGCAGGGGCCTCTCCCTATGGCTACACCTTC. It yields the protein CASSLDGAGASPYGYTF.

The genes are TRBV5-1 and TRBJ2-1; 10 bases are shared with TRBD2. Germline V gene sequence: CDR1 SGHRS, CDR2 YFSETQ. The V segment lost 2 bases and the J segment 4 bases; nucleotides outside the gene matches: 6. The CDR3 covers 16 residues. CDR3 region: CASSFRSGGVYNEQFF. CDR3 nucleotides: TGCGCCAGCAGCTTTCGGAGCGGGGGGGTTTACAATGAGCAGTTCTTC.

This chain connects TRBV5-1 to TRBJ1-1; the D is unclear. In germline, CDR1 is SGHRS, CDR2 YFSETQ. CDR3 size: 13 residues. V was trimmed by 1 base and J by 6 bases, leaving 10 bases between them. CDR3 nucleotides: TGCGCCAGCAGCTTGCGGGAGAAGGCTGAAGCTTTCTTT. It codes for CASSLREKAEAFF. Filled out from reference TRBV5-1 and TRBJ1-1, the complete variable domain reads KAGVTQTPRYLIKTRGQQVTLSCSPISGHRSVSWYQQTPGQGLQFLFEYFSETQRNKGNFPGRFSGRQFSNSRSEMNVSTLELGDSALYLCASSLREKAEAFFGQGTRLTVV.